The 29 T cell receptor beta chains reported below all come from one sample, sequenced in a study of Graves' ophthalmopathy and Graves' hyperthyroidism. RNA transcripts yielded amplified TCR beta CDR3 regions. Second-round multiplex PCR came after a first-round RT-PCR that employed HTBI primers. TCRdb analysed the multiplex PCR reads with MiXCR anew, one entry per CDR3 protein. The sample consists of roughly 230,000 distinct CDR3 sequences, about 22% of them appearing once. What was sequenced was peripheral blood. Receptors originate from a woman between 45 and 65 years old with Graves' ophthalmopathy.

Many counts were recorded for this clonotype. The chain combines TRBV5-6 with TRBJ2-5, with unresolved D. Germline assignment: CDR1 SGHDT and CDR2 YYEEEE. The CDR3 totals 14 residues. Trimming cost V 1 base and J 3 bases, with 10 bases left between them. The CDR3: CASSLMALEETQYF. In DNA, the CDR3 is TGTGCCAGCAGCTTGATGGCCCTCGAAGAGACCCAGTACTTC.

The V and J genes are TRBV2 and TRBJ2-5, with D possibly matching TRBD1 (6 bases). The V end was cut by 7 bases, the J end by 4 bases, with 13 bases between. There are 13 residues in the CDR3. CDR1 SNHLY and CDR2 FYNNEI come from the germline V gene. The CDR3 bases are TGTGCCAGCACGCTGGGCAGGGGAGAGACCCAGTACTTC. Amino acids: CASTLGRGETQYF.

In its sample, this clonotype was seen many times. One junction end disagrees with the germline gene, perhaps due to a read error. The chain links TRBV2 to TRBJ2-5; possibly TRBD1 or TRBD2 for D (5 bases each). This CDR3 is built from 11 residues. Germline values: CDR1 SNHLY, CDR2 FYNNEI. CDR3 coding DNA: TGTGCCAGCAACAGCAGGGAGACCCAGTGCTTC. Encoded protein: CASNSRETQCF.

The rearrangement links TRBV2 to TRBJ2-5, with 9 bases matching TRBD2. The V gene end was trimmed by 0 bases and the J gene end by 1 base; junction bases not matched to a gene: 3. This CDR3 comprises 16 residues. The germline gives CDR1 SNHLY, CDR2 FYNNEI. The CDR3 here is CASSEAPSGVQETQYF. CDR3 nucleotide sequence: TGTGCCAGCAGTGAAGCCCCTAGCGGGGTCCAAGAGACCCAGTACTTC. Combining the CDR3 with reference TRBV2 and TRBJ2-5 gives the whole variable domain EPEVTQTPSHQVTQMGQEVILRCVPISNHLYFYWYRQILGQKVEFLVSFYNNEISEKSEIFDDQFSVERPDGSNFTLKIRSTKLEDSAMYFCASSEAPSGVQETQYFGPGTRLLVL.

There are many counts of this clonotype. V and J are TRBV10-3 and TRBJ1-4, with D possibly TRBD1 on 5 matching bases. The CDR3 consists of 14 residues. Germline loops: CDR1 ENHRY, CDR2 SYGVKD. V was clipped by 2 bases and J by 8 bases, with 12 bases between them. This CDR3 is CAISEGDGREKLFF. CDR3 sequence (DNA): TGTGCCATCAGTGAGGGGGACGGGAGAGAAAAACTGTTTTTT.

This clonotype has a handful of counts. The chain couples TRBV20-1 to TRBJ1-5; no clear D. The CDR3 is 14 residues long. Per the germline V gene, CDR1 is DFQATT and CDR2 is SNEGSKA (reference sequence). With 6 bases removed from V and 5 bases from J, the gap between germline ends came to 17 bases. The CDR3 DNA is TGCAGTGCACATCTTGGCGGCCGATATCAGCCCCAGCATTTT. Protein: CSAHLGGRYQPQHF.

This clonotype was seen ten or more times. One end of the junction varies from germline; a read error may be responsible. The chain couples TRBV5-1 to TRBJ1-1; TRBD1 is a possible D gene (6 bases). The germline V gene encodes CDR1 SGHRS and CDR2 YFSETQ. There are 13 residues in the CDR3. The CDR3: CASSFTGYTEAFF. The DNA for the CDR3 is TGTGCCAGCAGCTTCACAGGGTACACTGAAGCTTTCTTT.

The sample holds one count of this clonotype. J is TRBJ1-1 and V is TRBV6-1, with 7 nucleotides matching TRBD1. The CDR3 spans 15 residues. The V gene end was trimmed by 6 bases and the J gene end by 4 bases; junction bases not matched to a gene: 11. The V gene's germline CDR1 is MNHNS and CDR2 SASEGT. The CDR3 spells CASRKGGRVPTEAFF. The CDR3 DNA sequence: TGTGCCAGCAGGAAAGGGGGCAGGGTCCCCACTGAAGCTTTCTTT.

This clonotype was found many times. The chain joins TRBV20-1 to TRBJ2-7; D not resolved. This CDR3 is built from 14 residues. V shed 0 bases and J shed 2 bases, with 11 bases lying between them. The V gene's germline CDR1 is DFQATT and CDR2 SNEGSKA (reference sequence). CDR3 nucleotide sequence: TGCAGTGCTAGAGAGATGGGCTACGCCTACGAGCAGTACTTC. Amino acids: CSAREMGYAYEQYF.

This clonotype was recorded many times. This chain joins TRBV12-3 or TRBV12-4 and TRBJ2-7; 7 bases match TRBD1. V lost 5 bases to trimming and J lost 3 bases; unmatched junction nucleotides: 10. The CDR3 covers 15 residues. CDR3 sequence (DNA): TGTGCCAGCAGTAACCCCGAGACAGGGAGCTACGAGCAGTACTTC. This sequence encodes CASSNPETGSYEQYF.

The chain recombines TRBV12-3 or TRBV12-4 with TRBJ2-2, with 7 bases identical to TRBD2. Trimming cost V 4 bases and J 1 base; bases outside gene matches: 3. The CDR3 is 15 residues long. The CDR3 region is CASSSTSWNTGELFF. Here the CDR3 DNA reads TGTGCCAGCAGTTCGACTAGCTGGAACACCGGGGAGCTGTTTTTT.

This clonotype was recorded many times. CDR3 in DNA: TGTGCCTGGAGCAGCGGGCAGGTCAGAAATCAGCCCCAGCATTTT. Protein product: CAWSSGQVRNQPQHF. The rearrangement uses TRBV30 and TRBJ1-5, with D uncertain. Germline V gives CDR1 GTSNPN, CDR2 SVGIG (reference sequence). The CDR3 loop spans 15 amino acids. With 3 bases removed from V and 4 bases from J, the gap between germline ends came to 16 bases.

In this sample, this clonotype turned up many times. The chain combines TRBV20-1 with TRBJ2-7; a weak D match, TRBD2 (6 bases). Germline V gene data show CDR1 as DFQATT and CDR2 as SNEGSKA (reference sequence). The CDR3 spans 13 residues. The ends were cut back, 3 bases at V and 3 bases at J, with 12 bases in the middle. This CDR3 is CSASFSGNYEQYF. CDR3 DNA sequence: TGCAGTGCTAGTTTTAGCGGAAACTACGAGCAGTACTTC.

This clonotype was seen repeatedly, ten times or more. The genes are TRBV20-1 and TRBJ2-7, with D possibly called TRBD1 or TRBD2 (5 bases each). This CDR3 comprises 14 residues. CDR1 and CDR2 from the germline V gene are DFQATT and SNEGSKA (reference sequence). The V end was cut by 5 bases, the J end by 2 bases, with 16 bases between. The chain's CDR3 is CSAARRGATYEQYF. CDR3 DNA: TGCAGTGCTGCCCGGCGAGGGGCAACCTACGAGCAGTACTTC.

This clonotype was seen many times. The J gene is TRBJ2-5, the V gene TRBV6-1; D unresolved. V was clipped by 6 bases and J by 2 bases, with 4 bases between them. In germline, CDR1 is MNHNS, CDR2 SASEGT. CDR3 length: 11 residues. In nucleotides, the CDR3 is TGTGCCAGCAGACATCAAGAGACCCAGTACTTC. It yields the protein CASRHQETQYF.

This clonotype was counted many times. This chain uses TRBV11-1 with TRBJ1-1, with D maybe TRBD1 (5 bases). V shed 1 base and J shed 3 bases, with 15 bases lying between them. This CDR3 region has 16 residues. Germline V gene sequence: CDR1 SGHAT, CDR2 FQDESV (reference sequence). CDR3 in amino acids: CASSLGGEDLDTEAFF. The CDR3, as DNA: TGTGCCAGCAGCTTAGGAGGGGAGGATTTGGACACTGAAGCTTTCTTT. Full variable domain (outside the CDR3, taken from reference TRBV11-1 and TRBJ1-1): EAEVAQSPRYKITEKSQAVAFWCDPISGHATLYWYRQILGQGPELLVQFQDESVVDDSQLPKDRFSAERLKGVDSTLKIQPAELGDSAMYLCASSLGGEDLDTEAFFGQGTRLTVV.

This clonotype was picked up many times. The chain combines TRBV11-2 with TRBJ1-6; 7 nucleotides match TRBD1. The V gene end was trimmed by 6 bases and the J gene end by 7 bases; junction bases not matched to a gene: 6. The germline V gene encodes CDR1 SGHAT and CDR2 FQNNGV. The CDR3 consists of 14 residues. For the CDR3, the DNA is TGTGCCAGCAGACCCGGGACAGTAAATTCACCCCTCCACTTT. It specifies CASRPGTVNSPLHF. Variable domain in full (rest from reference TRBV11-2 and TRBJ1-6): EAGVAQSPRYKIIEKRQSVAFWCNPISGHATLYWYQQILGQGPKLLIQFQNNGVVDDSQLPKDRFSAERLKGVDSTLKIQPAKLEDSAVYLCASRPGTVNSPLHFGNGTRLTVT.

This rearrangement joins TRBV9 to TRBJ2-7, with D uncertain. Per the germline V gene, CDR1 is SGDLS and CDR2 is YYNGEE. V was trimmed by 0 bases and J by 2 bases, leaving 12 bases between them. The CDR3 covers 15 residues. The DNA of the CDR3 is TGTGCCAGCAGCGTAGGCCTGGAGCGAACCTACGAGCAGTACTTC. This encodes CASSVGLERTYEQYF.

This clonotype has at least ten counts. The V and J genes are TRBV20-1 and TRBJ1-3; 7 bases agree with TRBD1. CDR1 and CDR2 (germline): DFQATT, SNEGSKA (reference sequence). V shed 6 bases and J 3 bases; nucleotides not matched to a gene: 11. The CDR3 consists of 15 residues. The CDR3 here is CSASQQGRNGNTIYF. In nucleotides, the CDR3 is TGCAGTGCATCTCAACAGGGGAGGAATGGAAACACCATATATTTT.

The chain uses TRBV6-1 and TRBJ2-5, with 8 bases matching TRBD1. Per the germline V gene, CDR1 is MNHNS and CDR2 is SASEGT. J lost 5 bases, V lost 6 bases, and 26 bases had no gene match. The CDR3 totals 20 residues. The CDR3 protein is CASSEDSGRVRRGPGETQYF. In nucleotides, the CDR3 is TGTGCCAGCAGCGAGGACTCAGGAAGGGTTCGCAGGGGGCCCGGGGAGACCCAGTACTTC.

This clonotype was seen repeatedly, ten times or more. The chain links TRBV11-2 to TRBJ1-2; 8 nucleotides match TRBD1. From germline, CDR1 is SGHAT and CDR2 FQNNGV. The CDR3 spans 14 residues. V was clipped by 5 bases and J by 7 bases; unmatched bases: 9. CDR3 residues: CASSTGQALGGYTF. The CDR3 bases are TGTGCCAGCAGCACGGGACAGGCTCTGGGTGGCTACACCTTC.

This clonotype was seen at least ten times. The chain uses TRBV10-1 and TRBJ2-7; D gene ambiguous. Trimming left V 3 bases short and J 9 bases short, with 12 bases between. The CDR3 is made up of 12 amino acids. The germline CDR1 and CDR2 sequences are WNHNN and SYGVQD (reference sequence). The CDR3 sequence is CASSDARGRQYF. The CDR3 nucleotides are TGCGCCAGCAGTGATGCGCGTGGGCGGCAGTACTTC.

The table lists this clonotype with many counts. The chain uses TRBV20-1 and TRBJ1-5; D ambiguous. The V end was cut by 5 bases, the J end by 0 bases, with 8 bases between. From germline, CDR1 is DFQATT and CDR2 SNEGSKA (reference sequence). The CDR3 spans 13 residues. In DNA form, the CDR3 reads TGCAGTGCTCTTGACGATAGCAATCAGCCCCAGCATTTT. Amino acids: CSALDDSNQPQHF.

This clonotype was recorded at least ten times. The V call is TRBV20-1, the J call TRBJ2-5, with no clear D. CDR3 length equals 14 residues. Germline CDR1 DFQATT, CDR2 SNEGSKA (reference sequence). The V gene lost 3 bases and the J gene lost 1 base, with 12 bases spanning the gap. As DNA, the CDR3 is TGCAGTGCTAGTATCTCCAGCGTCCAAGAGACCCAGTACTTC. This codes for CSASISSVQETQYF.

This clonotype was counted ten times or more. V usage is TRBV20-1 and J usage is TRBJ1-6; no definite D call. In germline, CDR1 is DFQATT, CDR2 SNEGSKA (reference sequence). The CDR3 has 13 residues. Trimming shortened V by 1 base and J by 9 bases, and 10 bases separated the two germline ends. CDR3 residues: CSARVSNSSPLHF. CDR3 coding DNA: TGCAGTGCTAGAGTCAGCAATAGTTCACCCCTCCACTTT.

This clonotype was observed many times. This rearrangement joins TRBV28 to TRBJ2-7; D is unresolved. The CDR3 length is 13 residues. CDR1 and CDR2 from the germline V gene are MDHEN and SYDVKM. V dropped 3 bases and J dropped 3 bases, with 9 bases sitting between them. The CDR3 coding sequence is TGTGCCAGCAGTTTTTCTGGGTACTACGAGCAGTACTTC. Protein: CASSFSGYYEQYF.

This clonotype was detected ten times or more. The chain recombines TRBV6-1 with TRBJ1-6; D perhaps matches TRBD1 (6 bases). The CDR3 length is 14 residues. V was clipped by 4 bases and J by 9 bases, with 13 bases between them. Per the germline V gene, CDR1 is MNHNS and CDR2 is SASEGT. This chain's CDR3 is CASSGWDNSSPLHF. In DNA form, the CDR3 reads TGTGCCAGCAGTGGGTGGGACAATAGTTCACCCCTCCACTTT.

The chain combines TRBV6-2 or TRBV6-3 with TRBJ2-5; D is possibly TRBD2 (6 bases). Trimming shortened V by 4 bases and J by 3 bases, and 15 bases separated the two germline ends. The germline CDR1 and CDR2 sequences are MNHEY and SVGEGT. The CDR3 runs to 15 residues. CDR3 in amino acids: CASSFPGEGEETQYF. The CDR3 region has the DNA TGTGCCAGCAGTTTCCCGGGAGAGGGAGAAGAGACCCAGTACTTC.

This clonotype was seen repeatedly, ten times or more. The chain couples TRBV9 to TRBJ2-7, with no clear D. The CDR3 totals 14 residues. Per germline, CDR1 SGDLS and CDR2 YYNGEE. V dropped 0 bases and J dropped 7 bases, with 14 bases sitting between them. This chain's CDR3 is CASSVEGHAREQYF. In DNA form, the CDR3 reads TGTGCCAGCAGCGTAGAGGGTCATGCTAGAGAGCAGTACTTC. The full variable domain, rest sourced from reference TRBV9 and TRBJ2-7, is DSGVTQTPKHLITATGQRVTLRCSPRSGDLSVYWYQQSLDQGLQFLIQYYNGEERAKGNILERFSAQQFPDLHSELNLSSLELGDSALYFCASSVEGHAREQYFGPGTRLTVT.